The 20 T cell receptor beta chains below were found in one sample sequenced in a study of cytotoxic CD8 clonotypes in ibrutinib-treated CLL. TCRdb's copy holds only in-frame clones and misses some; the assay was immunoSEQ multiplex PCR. The table has around 250,000 clones, 70% seen once. The specimen comprised PBMCs, sampled after 24 months of ibrutinib treatment. Source of these receptors: a human donor with chronic lymphocytic leukemia.

The chain carries TRBV5-1 and TRBJ2-1, with 8 bases aligning to TRBD2. V gave up 8 bases and J gave up 5 bases; unmatched junction bases: 9. The length of the CDR3 is 14 residues. Germline CDR1 is SGHRS and CDR2 is YFSETQ. The CDR3 DNA follows: TGCGCCAGTGGTTTCCGGGAGGGGAACAATGAGCAGTTCTTC. Its translation is CASGFREGNNEQFF.

This clone has a handful of counts. This chain joins TRBV30 and TRBJ1-5; 8 positions match TRBD1. Trimming removed 3 bases from V and 4 bases from J; junction bases left unmatched: 8. Germline V gene sequence: CDR1 GTSNPN, CDR2 SVGIG (reference sequence). The CDR3 has 15 residues. CDR3 amino acids: CAWSEGQGINQPQHF. The CDR3, as DNA: TGTGCCTGGAGCGAAGGACAGGGAATAAATCAGCCCCAGCATTTT.

The genes are TRBV7-9 and TRBJ1-2; TRBD1 might be the D (5 bases). The germline V gene encodes CDR1 SEHNR and CDR2 FQNEAQ (reference sequence). The V end was cut by 5 bases, the J end by 4 bases, with 17 bases between. The CDR3 runs to 15 residues. CDR3 sequence reads: CASSPRVERGYGYTF. The CDR3 nucleotides read TGTGCCAGCAGCCCAAGGGTTGAGAGGGGCTATGGCTACACCTTC.

V gene TRBV7-2 combines with J gene TRBJ2-3; no definite D call. Trimming left V 5 bases short and J 2 bases short, with 11 bases between. This CDR3 comprises 14 residues. CDR1 is SGHTA and CDR2 is FQGNSA in the germline V gene. The chain's CDR3 is CASSARAVTDTQYF. In DNA, the CDR3 is TGTGCCAGCAGCGCCCGAGCCGTCACAGATACGCAGTATTTT.

This clone was detected a few times. V and J are TRBV6-5 and TRBJ2-5; the match to TRBD1 covers 9 bases. Germline values: CDR1 MNHEY, CDR2 SVGAGI. The junction had 7 bases not matched to a gene; V was cut back by 6 bases and J by 5 bases. This CDR3 comprises 14 residues. CDR3 DNA sequence: TGTGCCAGCAGGAAGGGACAGGGTGGTGAGACCCAGTACTTC. Amino acids: CASRKGQGGETQYF.

The CDR3 DNA is TGTGCCAGCGAGGAGGGTAGGGAAGGCTACACCTTC. It specifies CASEEGREGYTF. The V call is TRBV6-6, the J call TRBJ1-2; D is unclear. Germline V lookup: CDR1 MNHNY, CDR2 SVGAGI (reference sequence). The CDR3 consists of 12 residues. Trimming shortened V by 8 bases and J by 8 bases, and 15 bases separated the two germline ends.

The CDR3, as DNA: TGCAGCGTCACGACTAGCGGGACTTCCTACGAGCAGTACTTC. Its translation: CSVTTSGTSYEQYF. This chain joins TRBV29-1 and TRBJ2-7, with 11 bases lining up with TRBD2. J lost 1 base, V lost 6 bases, and 5 bases had no gene match. The CDR3 runs to 14 residues. In germline, CDR1 is SQVTM, CDR2 ANQGSEA.

The gene calls are TRBV27 and TRBJ2-1; 7 bases line up with TRBD2. The CDR3 is 15 residues long. J gave up 4 bases and V 7 bases, and 10 bases lay outside the gene matches. Germline V gene data show CDR1 as MNHEY and CDR2 as SMNVEV (reference sequence). The CDR3 bases are TGTGCCAGCAAGCGGGGACCTCAGGAATACAATGAGCAGTTCTTC. Protein sequence: CASKRGPQEYNEQFF.

There are a few counts of this clone. The chain employs TRBV7-6 and TRBJ2-7; perhaps TRBD1 as D (6 bases). The CDR3 runs to 15 residues. The ends were cut back, 1 base at V and 1 base at J, with 11 bases in the middle. Germline lookup yields CDR1 SGHVS and CDR2 FNYEAQ. The CDR3 coding sequence is TGTGCCAGCAGCTTAGGGGACATGGTTTCCTACGAGCAGTACTTC. This encodes CASSLGDMVSYEQYF.

The chain couples TRBV7-3 to TRBJ1-5; 7 bases align to TRBD1. The ends lost 5 bases at V and 7 bases at J; junction bases unmatched: 11. Per the germline V gene, CDR1 is SGHTA and CDR2 is FQGTGA. This CDR3 has 15 amino acids. The CDR3 sequence is CASSLTGQGGQPQHF. In nucleotides, the CDR3 is TGTGCCAGCAGCCTGACGGGGCAGGGGGGCCAGCCCCAGCATTTT. Using reference TRBV7-3 and TRBJ1-5 for the parts outside the CDR3, the full variable domain is GAGVSQTPSNKVTEKGKYVELRCDPISGHTALYWYRQSLGQGPEFLIYFQGTGAADDSGLPNDRFFAVRPEGSVSTLKIQRTERGDSAVYLCASSLTGQGGQPQHFGDGTRLSIL.

The chain combines TRBV9 with TRBJ2-1; D is perhaps TRBD1 (5 bases). The V gene's germline CDR1 is SGDLS and CDR2 YYNGEE. Trimming cost V 0 bases and J 10 bases, with 11 bases left between them. The CDR3 runs 13 residues. CDR3 in DNA: TGTGCCAGCAGCGTAGACGCAGGGCGGGAGCAGTTCTTC. Its translation is CASSVDAGREQFF.

The V gene is TRBV19, the J gene TRBJ2-7, with a possible D match to TRBD2 (5 bases). Looked up from germline, CDR1 is LNHDA and CDR2 is SQIVND (reference sequence). The CDR3 contains 14 residues. The V end lost 5 bases, the J end lost 1 base, and 12 bases lay between the germline ends. CDR3 DNA sequence: TGTGCCAGTAGTTCGGACGGCGGGTCCTACGAGCAGTACTTC. It is translated as CASSSDGGSYEQYF.

The chain couples TRBV28 to TRBJ2-7, with TRBD2 as a possible D gene (6 bases). The length of the CDR3 is 15 residues. Per germline, CDR1 MDHEN and CDR2 SYDVKM. V was clipped by 2 bases and J by 5 bases, with 16 bases between them. The CDR3 DNA is TGTGCCAGCAGTTTAGGAGGGATCCCCGGGAACGAGCAGTACTTC. Translating gives CASSLGGIPGNEQYF.

This sequence joins TRBV19 and TRBJ2-1; 8 positions agree with TRBD1. The germline V gene has CDR1 LNHDA and CDR2 SQIVND (reference sequence). The CDR3 runs to 14 residues. Germline trimming cut 8 bases from V and 13 bases from J; bases unmatched to any gene: 16. CDR3 in DNA: TGTGCCAGTCGGGACAGGAGTAAGGGAGGCGAACAGTTCTTC. Its translation: CASRDRSKGGEQFF.

The chain links TRBV4-1 to TRBJ2-1, with TRBD1 identical over 10 bases. The CDR3 is made up of 14 amino acids. Germline values: CDR1 MGHRA, CDR2 YSYEKL. The junction had 4 bases not matched to a gene; V was cut back by 3 bases and J by 8 bases. CDR3 DNA sequence: TGCGCCAGCAGCCAGGCCGGGACAGGGGATGAGCAGTTCTTC. Translating gives CASSQAGTGDEQFF.

The chain uses TRBV28 and TRBJ1-1, with a weak D call TRBD1 (5 bases). Deletions cut 3 bases from V and 4 bases from J, with 9 bases between. In germline, CDR1 is MDHEN, CDR2 SYDVKM. The CDR3 covers 13 residues. The CDR3 DNA follows: TGTGCCAGCAGTTTGATCAGGGCCACTGAAGCTTTCTTT. Amino acid sequence: CASSLIRATEAFF. Variable domain in full (rest from reference TRBV28 and TRBJ1-1): DVKVTQSSRYLVKRTGEKVFLECVQDMDHENMFWYRQDPGLGLRLIYFSYDVKMKEKGDIPEGYSVSREKKERFSLILESASTNQTSMYLCASSLIRATEAFFGQGTRLTVV.

The genes are TRBV2 and TRBJ2-1; the match to TRBD2 covers 8 bases. The CDR3 has 14 residues. The germline V gene has CDR1 SNHLY and CDR2 FYNNEI. V shed 10 bases, J shed 5 bases, and the junction held 10 bases outside the gene matches. This CDR3 reads CATEGGRKNNEQFF. The CDR3 DNA reads TGTGCCACCGAGGGCGGGAGGAAGAACAATGAGCAGTTCTTC.

The chain has TRBV28 and TRBJ1-5; no clear D gene. CDR3 length: 16 amino acids. With 6 bases removed from V and 1 base from J, the gap between germline ends came to 16 bases. CDR1 and CDR2 from the germline V gene are MDHEN and SYDVKM. The CDR3 region is CASSRPFVRSNQPQHF. As DNA, the CDR3 is TGTGCCAGCAGCCGACCCTTCGTGAGGAGCAATCAGCCCCAGCATTTT.

The chain uses TRBV10-1 and TRBJ2-3; TRBD1 matches at 8 bases. The germline V gene encodes CDR1 WNHNN and CDR2 SYGVQD (reference sequence). The CDR3 extends over 17 amino acids. The V gene end was trimmed by 4 bases and the J gene end by 0 bases; junction bases not matched to a gene: 9. CDR3 residues: CASSGGQGHSSTDTQYF. The CDR3 DNA reads as TGCGCCAGCAGTGGAGGACAGGGACATTCTAGCACAGATACGCAGTATTTT.

This sequence joins TRBV29-1 and TRBJ1-5; D is ambiguous. This CDR3 spans 13 amino acids. The V gene lost 6 bases and the J gene lost 0 bases, with 9 bases spanning the gap. Germline values: CDR1 SQVTM, CDR2 ANQGSEA. In DNA, the CDR3 is TGCAGCGTCCTAACAGATAGCAATCAGCCCCAGCATTTT. This codes for CSVLTDSNQPQHF.